This TCR beta chain was identified in a study of graft-versus-host responses after intestinal transplantation. Across the whole study: Grafts that recipients had were multivisceral, liver-intestinal, or isolated intestinal transplants. Tacrolimus and steroids were given for roughly 3 years to all recipients after anti-thymocyte globulin induction.

Study results and caveats: There were GvH clones found in recipient marrow, and some of them appeared first in ileum or blood.

Sequencing used immunoSEQ multiplex PCR; TCRdb keeps in-frame clones, though not all of them. The repertoire holds about 110,000 clones, with around 93% as singletons. As regards this clone: No antigen is known for it.

The CDR3 extends over 16 amino acids. The trim removed 0 bases at V and 5 bases at J, leaving 8 bases unmatched. Germline CDR1 is SNHLY and CDR2 is FYNNEI. The sequence was obtained from a human donor who received an intestinal transplant. The V gene is TRBV2, the J gene TRBJ1-2; TRBD1 agrees at 8 bases. The starting material was unstimulated CD8+ T cells sorted from spleen or lymph node cells, obtained before intestinal transplant. The CDR3 spells CASSEADRGLGYGYTF. CDR3 coding DNA: TGTGCCAGCAGTGAAGCTGACAGGGGATTGGGGTATGGCTACACCTTC.